This T cell receptor beta chain stems from a study of blood T cells in healthy people across ages. From germline, CDR1 is MNHNS and CDR2 SASEGT. CDR3 length equals 14 residues. Trimming took 2 bases from V and 4 from J, leaving 9 bases between them. The study isolated at least 7 million PBMCs from each sample. For the second PCR, which ran for roughly 6 to 11 cycles, a sample-barcoded 5' primer and a J-beta primer mix were used. TCRdb independently ran MiXCR on the 5' RACE reads; one entry per CDR3 protein. The repertoire includes fewer than 800,000 distinct CDR3 sequences, approximately 29% of them detected once, and about 16% sits in the top ten.

V usage is TRBV6-1 and J usage is TRBJ1-5; tentative D call: TRBD1 (5 bases). The receptor was derived from a woman aged 80 or older in good health. The sequenced material came from blood. The CDR3 bases are TGTGCCAGCAGTGAATCAGAGGGGAATCAGCCCCAGCATTTT. Its translation is CASSESEGNQPQHF.